The TCR beta chain described here comes from a study of CXCR4 blockade with PD-1 therapy in pancreatic cancer. Findings and limits, study-wide: Tumor clonality averaged approximately 0.15 versus 0.05 in healthy blood, not predicting survival. Frequent tumor clones were encoded by many distinct rearrangements, suggesting shared antigens. Sequencing covered TCRbeta chains only, not alpha chains.

The table came from immunoSEQ multiplex PCR; TCRdb's copy has only in-frame clones and leaves some out. The table shows about 1,700 clones, with roughly 36% occurring only once. No neoadjuvant therapy was given before resection to the patients supplying these archived tumor blocks. Per germline, CDR1 KGHSH and CDR2 LQKENI. The CDR3 is 14 residues long. Trimming removed 4 bases from V and 2 bases from J; junction bases left unmatched: 3. A note on this clone: The target antigen is unknown.

The sequence was obtained from a human donor with pancreatic ductal adenocarcinoma. The sample comprised tumor tissue. V and J are TRBV18 and TRBJ2-5; 8 nucleotides match TRBD1. CDR3 region: CASSRDRIQETQYF. In DNA form, the CDR3 reads TGTGCCAGCTCACGGGACAGGATACAAGAGACCCAGTACTTC.